This T cell receptor beta chain was retrieved from a study of T cell responses to AZD1222 COVID-19 vaccine. There are 15 residues in the CDR3. From germline, CDR1 is ENHRY and CDR2 SYGVKD. V shed 0 bases and J shed 0 bases, with 8 bases lying between them. TCRdb's copy holds only in-frame clones and misses some; the assay was immunoSEQ multiplex PCR. Among 95,000 to 100,000 clones listed, approximately 91% were seen once. The sequence derives from an adult who received the AZD1222 COVID-19 vaccine. The input for sequencing was peripheral blood, taken 28 days after the second AZD1222 dose. The chain combines TRBV10-3 with TRBJ1-2; D is undetermined. This CDR3 is CAISESVTANYGYTF. CDR3 nucleotides: TGTGCCATCAGTGAGTCGGTGACCGCTAACTATGGCTACACCTTC.